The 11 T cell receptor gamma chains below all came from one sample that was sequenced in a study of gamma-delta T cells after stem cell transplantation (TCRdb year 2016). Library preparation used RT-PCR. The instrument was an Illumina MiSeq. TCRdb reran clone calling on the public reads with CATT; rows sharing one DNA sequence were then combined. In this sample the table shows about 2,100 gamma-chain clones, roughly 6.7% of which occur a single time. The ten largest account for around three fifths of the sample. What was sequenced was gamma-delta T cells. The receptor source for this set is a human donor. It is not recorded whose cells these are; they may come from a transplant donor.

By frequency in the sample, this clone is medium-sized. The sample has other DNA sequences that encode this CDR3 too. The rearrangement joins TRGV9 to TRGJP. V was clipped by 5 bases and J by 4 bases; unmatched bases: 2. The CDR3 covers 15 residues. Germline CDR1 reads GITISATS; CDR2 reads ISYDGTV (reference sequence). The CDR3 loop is CALWVQELGKKIKVF. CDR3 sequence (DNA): TGTGCCTTGTGGGTACAAGAGTTGGGCAAAAAAATCAAGGTATTT.

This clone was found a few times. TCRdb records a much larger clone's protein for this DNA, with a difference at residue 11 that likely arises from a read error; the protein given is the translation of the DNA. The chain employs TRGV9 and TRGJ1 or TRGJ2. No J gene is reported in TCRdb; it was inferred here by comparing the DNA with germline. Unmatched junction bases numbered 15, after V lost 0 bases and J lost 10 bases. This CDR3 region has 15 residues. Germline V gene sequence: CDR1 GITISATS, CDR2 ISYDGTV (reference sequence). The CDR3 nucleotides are TGTGCCTTGTGGGAGGTGTTAAATTATAATAAAAAGAAACTCTTT. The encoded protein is CALWEVLNYNKKKLF.

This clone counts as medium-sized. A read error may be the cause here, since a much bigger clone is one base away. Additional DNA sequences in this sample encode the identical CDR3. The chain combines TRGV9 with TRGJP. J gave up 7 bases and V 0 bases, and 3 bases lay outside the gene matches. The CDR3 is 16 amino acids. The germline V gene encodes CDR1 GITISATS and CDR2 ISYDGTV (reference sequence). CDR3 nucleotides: TGTGCCTTGTGGGAGGTGGAGGAGTTGGGCAAAAAAATCAAGGTATTT. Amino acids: CALWEVEELGKKIKVF.

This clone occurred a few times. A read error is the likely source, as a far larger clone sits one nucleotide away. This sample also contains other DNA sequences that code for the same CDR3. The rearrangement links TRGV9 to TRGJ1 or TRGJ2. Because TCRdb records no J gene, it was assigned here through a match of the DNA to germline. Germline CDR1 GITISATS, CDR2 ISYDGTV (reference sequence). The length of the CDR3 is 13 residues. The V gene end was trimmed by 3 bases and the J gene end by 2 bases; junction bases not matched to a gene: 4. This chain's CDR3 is CALWEPYYYKKLF. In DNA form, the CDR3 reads TGTGCCTTGTGGGAGCCGTATTATTATAAGAAACTCTTT.

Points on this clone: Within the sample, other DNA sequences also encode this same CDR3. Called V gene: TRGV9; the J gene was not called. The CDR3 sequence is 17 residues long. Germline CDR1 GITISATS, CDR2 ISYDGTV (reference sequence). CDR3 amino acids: CALWEGFQELGKKIKVF. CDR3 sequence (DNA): TGTGCCTTGTGGGAGGGATTTCAAGAGTTGGGCAAAAAAATAAAGGTCTTT.

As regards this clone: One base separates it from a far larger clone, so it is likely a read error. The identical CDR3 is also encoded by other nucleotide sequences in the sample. CDR3 in amino acids: CALWEVHRKLF. The CDR3 DNA sequence: TGTGCCTTGTGGGAGGTGCATAGGAAGCTCTTT. This sequence joins TRGV9 and TRGJ1 or TRGJ2. Germline CDR1 is GITISATS and CDR2 is ISYDGTV (reference sequence). The CDR3 runs 11 residues. The J segment lost 16 bases and the V segment lost 0 bases, leaving 9 bases of the junction unmatched.

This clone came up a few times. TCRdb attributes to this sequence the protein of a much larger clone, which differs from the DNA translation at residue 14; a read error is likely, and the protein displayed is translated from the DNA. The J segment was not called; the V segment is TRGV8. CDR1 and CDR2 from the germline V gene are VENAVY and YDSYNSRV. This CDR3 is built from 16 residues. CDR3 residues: CATWDRPRRSDWIRTF. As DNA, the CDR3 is TGTGCCACCTGGGATAGGCCCCGGCGTAGTGATTGGATCAGGACGTTT.

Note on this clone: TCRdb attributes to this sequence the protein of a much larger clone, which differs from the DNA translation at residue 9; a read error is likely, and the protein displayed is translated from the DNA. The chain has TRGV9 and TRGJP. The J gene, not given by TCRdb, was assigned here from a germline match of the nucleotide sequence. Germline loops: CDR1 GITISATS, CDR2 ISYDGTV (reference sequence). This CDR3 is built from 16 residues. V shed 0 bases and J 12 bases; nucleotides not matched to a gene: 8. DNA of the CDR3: TGTGCCTTGTGGGAGGTGCGAGGTTGGGGCAAAAAAATCAAGGTATTT. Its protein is CALWEVRGWGKKIKVF.

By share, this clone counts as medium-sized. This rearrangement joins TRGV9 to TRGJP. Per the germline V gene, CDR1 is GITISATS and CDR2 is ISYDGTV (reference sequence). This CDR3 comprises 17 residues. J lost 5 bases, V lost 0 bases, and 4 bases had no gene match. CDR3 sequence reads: CALWEVPEELGKKIKVF. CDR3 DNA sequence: TGTGCCTTGTGGGAGGTGCCGGAAGAGTTGGGCAAAAAAATCAAGGTATTT.

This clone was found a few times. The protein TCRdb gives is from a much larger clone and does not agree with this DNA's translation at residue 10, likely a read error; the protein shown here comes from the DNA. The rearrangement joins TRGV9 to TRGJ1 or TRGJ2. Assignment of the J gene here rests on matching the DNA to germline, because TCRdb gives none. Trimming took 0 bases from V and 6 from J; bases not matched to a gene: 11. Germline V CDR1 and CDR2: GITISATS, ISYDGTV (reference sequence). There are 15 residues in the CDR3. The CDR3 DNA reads TGTGCCTTGTGGGAGGTGGGGGGTAGGTGTTATAAGAAACTCTTT. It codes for CALWEVGGRCYKKLF.

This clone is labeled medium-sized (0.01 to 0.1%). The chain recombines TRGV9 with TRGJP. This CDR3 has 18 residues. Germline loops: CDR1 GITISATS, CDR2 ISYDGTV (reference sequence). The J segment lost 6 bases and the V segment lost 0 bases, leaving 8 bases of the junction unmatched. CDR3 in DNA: TGTGCCTTGTGGGAGGTGTTGGGAGGAGAGTTGGGCAAAAAAATCAAGGTATTT. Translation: CALWEVLGGELGKKIKVF.